This T cell receptor beta chain was recorded in a study of vaccination and CD4 T cells after COVID-19. Study-level information: The cells in question were stimulated using overlapping spike peptides derived from SARS-CoV-2, HCoV-NL63, HCoV-OC43 and HCoV-229E.

Researchers used the Oncomine TCR Beta short-read assay to sequence DNA from cultured CD4+ T cells. TCRdb analysed the PCR reads with MiXCR anew, one entry per CDR3 protein. The sample lists over 15,000 distinct CDR3 sequences; 43% were seen once. This sample's treatment: roughly 11-day PBMC culture with coronavirus spike peptide pools or control peptides (ViraFEST assay). Details on this clonotype: Antigen specificity is unknown.

The CDR3 has 17 amino acids. Germline CDR1 MNHEY, CDR2 SMNVEV (reference sequence). V gave up 7 bases and J gave up 4 bases; unmatched junction bases: 14. The sequencing here drew on CD4+ T cells from blood, cultured in vitro, taken after SARS-CoV-2 vaccination. The TCR sequence derives from a human donor who had recovered from COVID-19. The V gene is TRBV27, the J gene TRBJ2-7; 12 bases map to TRBD2. CDR3 in amino acids: CASTHLAGGGSGYEQYF. The CDR3 region has the DNA TGTGCCAGCACCCACCTAGCGGGAGGGGGATCGGGATACGAGCAGTACTTC.